Each of the 20 T cell receptor beta chains below was sequenced from the same sample in a study of blood T cell repertoires in COVID-19 (dated by TCRdb to 2018 to 2021). Library prep was done by the immunoSEQ multiplex PCR assay. The table was pulled from immuneACCESS by TCRdb, which kept in-frame rearrangements only. Such tables lose some clones; where checked, under half of the loss comes from unresolved V genes, and the rest has no known cause. For this sample there are about 290,000 clones; around 85% appear just once. Over 3.5% of the sample is held by the ten biggest clonotypes. The specimen was peripheral blood. The receptors were sampled from a woman aged 45 to 65 with active or convalescent COVID-19.

The V call is TRBV7-6, the J call TRBJ2-1, with a tentative D call TRBD2 (5 bases). The CDR3 is 15 residues long. Looked up from germline, CDR1 is SGHVS and CDR2 is FNYEAQ. The ends were cut back, 5 bases at V and 5 bases at J, with 16 bases in the middle. CDR3 sequence (DNA): TGTGCCAGCAGCCGAGATTTAACTAGGAACAATGAGCAGTTCTTC. Protein: CASSRDLTRNNEQFF.

This chain uses TRBV12-3 or TRBV12-4 with TRBJ1-1, with D hard to call. V lost 6 bases, J lost 11 bases, and 19 bases lay in between. This CDR3 region has 13 residues. The CDR3 sequence: CASRRTTSSGAFF. As DNA, the CDR3 is TGTGCCAGCAGACGGACTACAAGCTCCGGGGCTTTCTTT.

The chain recombines TRBV10-3 with TRBJ2-7; 8 nucleotides align to TRBD1. With V trimmed by 4 bases and J by 2 bases, 10 bases remained unmatched. The CDR3 spans 16 residues. Germline loops: CDR1 ENHRY, CDR2 SYGVKD. The CDR3 protein is CAISAGTGGAPYEQYF. DNA of the CDR3: TGTGCCATCAGTGCCGGGACAGGCGGCGCTCCCTACGAGCAGTACTTC.

CDR3 sequence (DNA): TGTGCCAGCTCCTGGGGTCCGGACTCCTCCTACGAGCAGTACTTC. Amino acid sequence: CASSWGPDSSYEQYF. The rearrangement joins TRBV7-2 to TRBJ2-7; the D gene is possibly TRBD2 (5 bases). The CDR3 is made up of 15 amino acids. The V gene's germline CDR1 is SGHTA and CDR2 FQGNSA. V dropped 8 bases and J dropped 0 bases, with 17 bases sitting between them. The variable domain in full, with the rest retrieved from reference TRBV7-2 and TRBJ2-7, is GAGVSQSPSNKVTEKGKDVELRCDPISGHTALYWYRQSLGQGLEFLIYFQGNSAPDKSGLPSDRFSAERTGGSVSTLTIQRTQQEDSAVYLCASSWGPDSSYEQYFGPGTRLTVT.

This rearrangement joins TRBV19 to TRBJ1-5; 7 nucleotides align to TRBD1. The V gene end was trimmed by 6 bases and the J gene end by 1 base; junction bases not matched to a gene: 3. The CDR3 totals 14 residues. Germline-derived CDR1 and CDR2 are LNHDA and SQIVND (reference sequence). Here the CDR3 reads CASRAQGSNQPQHF. The CDR3 nucleotides read TGTGCCAGTAGAGCACAGGGGAGCAATCAGCCCCAGCATTTT.

The genes are TRBV28 and TRBJ1-2; 7 bases map to TRBD1. CDR1 is MDHEN and CDR2 is SYDVKM in the germline V gene. This CDR3 spans 14 amino acids. V gave up 1 base and J gave up 7 bases; unmatched junction bases: 6. DNA of the CDR3: TGTGCCAGCAGTTTATTCGGGACAGAGGGTGGCTACACCTTC. Amino acid sequence: CASSLFGTEGGYTF.

V and J are TRBV10-3 and TRBJ1-1, with 7 bases that match TRBD1. This CDR3 is built from 15 residues. After removal of 4 bases from V and 6 bases from J, the junction contained 11 bases not matched to a gene. Germline values: CDR1 ENHRY, CDR2 SYGVKD. CDR3 sequence: CAISGEQGIFAEAFF. CDR3 DNA: TGTGCCATCAGTGGGGAACAGGGGATTTTCGCTGAAGCTTTCTTT.

This chain joins TRBV3-1 (or the pseudogene TRBV3-2) and TRBJ2-1; weak D call: TRBD1 (6 bases). This CDR3 comprises 14 residues. Trimming left V 0 bases short and J 3 bases short, with 6 bases between. Germline V gene sequence: CDR1 LGHDT, CDR2 YNNKEL (reference sequence). The CDR3 coding sequence is TGTGCCAGCAGCCAAGACAGGGGCTACAATGAGCAGTTCTTC. The encoded protein is CASSQDRGYNEQFF.

This clone was found once. The V and J genes are TRBV25-1 and TRBJ1-1; TRBD1 agrees at 8 bases. The CDR3 is 15 amino acids. CDR1 is MGHDK and CDR2 is SYGVNS in the germline V gene. V dropped 4 bases and J dropped 1; count of bases not matched to a gene: 5. The CDR3 here is CASSASGGKNTEAFF. The CDR3, as DNA: TGTGCCAGCAGTGCTTCAGGGGGCAAGAACACTGAAGCTTTCTTT.

The J gene is TRBJ1-1, the V gene TRBV6-5; 11 bases line up with TRBD1. The germline gives CDR1 MNHEY, CDR2 SVGAGI. The CDR3 length is 14 residues. The V gene end was trimmed by 7 bases and the J gene end by 10 bases; junction bases not matched to a gene: 11. The CDR3 nucleotides are TGTGCCAGCATCACGTGGACAGGGGGCTTATCAGCTTTCTTT. This sequence encodes CASITWTGGLSAFF.

The V and J genes are TRBV9 and TRBJ1-1; D possibly corresponds to TRBD1 (6 bases). The germline CDR1 and CDR2 sequences are SGDLS and YYNGEE. CDR3 length: 15 amino acids. V was clipped by 4 bases and J by 0 bases, with 13 bases between them. Here the CDR3 reads CASSLTTGLNTEAFF. The CDR3 bases are TGTGCCAGCAGCCTGACGACAGGTCTGAACACTGAAGCTTTCTTT.

This clone was seen only once. V and J are TRBV25-1 and TRBJ1-1, with 7 bases that match TRBD1. V trimming: 4 bases; J trimming: 3 bases; junction bases outside the gene matches: 2. Germline CDR1 and CDR2: MGHDK and SYGVNS. The CDR3 loop spans 13 amino acids. The CDR3 sequence is CASSGGQHTEAFF. The CDR3 DNA reads TGTGCCAGCAGTGGGGGACAGCACACTGAAGCTTTCTTT.

This clone occurred once. The V call is TRBV2, the J call TRBJ1-1; 7 nucleotides match TRBD1. The CDR3 is 13 residues long. CDR1 SNHLY and CDR2 FYNNEI come from the germline V gene. V lost 2 bases to trimming and J lost 7 bases; unmatched junction nucleotides: 4. The CDR3 protein is CASSENQGGEAFF. CDR3 DNA: TGTGCCAGCAGTGAAAACCAGGGGGGTGAAGCTTTCTTT.

V usage is TRBV7-9 and J usage is TRBJ2-7; 7 bases match TRBD1. Trimming took 2 bases from V and 0 from J; bases not matched to a gene: 4. Germline lookup yields CDR1 SEHNR and CDR2 FQNEAQ (reference sequence). This CDR3 region has 15 residues. The CDR3 reads CASSLLGQVSYEQYF. The CDR3 nucleotides read TGTGCCAGCAGCTTACTTGGACAGGTCTCCTACGAGCAGTACTTC.

This chain connects TRBV4-1 to TRBJ2-5, with D possibly TRBD1 on 7 matching bases. The V and J ends lost 0 bases and 7 bases respectively, with 21 bases between them. The CDR3 is 17 residues long. Looked up from germline, CDR1 is MGHRA and CDR2 is YSYEKL. For the CDR3, the DNA is TGCGCCAGCAGCCAAGAACGGGCCCAGGGGGGCCGGGGGACCCAGTACTTC. Translating gives CASSQERAQGGRGTQYF.

This clone was detected a few times. This chain connects TRBV5-1 to TRBJ1-2; D is uncertain. Germline V lookup: CDR1 SGHRS, CDR2 YFSETQ. This CDR3 is 13 amino acids long. Trimming shortened V by 4 bases and J by 4 bases, and 11 bases separated the two germline ends. DNA for the CDR3: TGCGCCAGCAGCCCGGACGGGATCTATGGCTACACCTTC. Amino acids: CASSPDGIYGYTF.

The rearrangement uses TRBV2 and TRBJ1-1; 8 bases agree with TRBD1. Trimming at V came to 6 bases and at J to 1 base, leaving 10 bases not matched to a gene. The germline V gene has CDR1 SNHLY and CDR2 FYNNEI. The CDR3 extends over 16 amino acids. The CDR3 loop is CASRLPRDRTNTEAFF. CDR3 sequence (DNA): TGTGCCAGCAGGCTACCCCGGGACAGGACGAACACTGAAGCTTTCTTT.

The chain recombines TRBV7-2 with TRBJ2-7; TRBD1 matches at 10 bases. The germline CDR1 and CDR2 sequences are SGHTA and FQGNSA. The CDR3 is 15 residues long. V lost 2 bases and J lost 5; bases outside the gene matches: 6. DNA of the CDR3: TGTGCCAGCAGCTTACTGGGACAGGGGTACGACGAGCAGTACTTC. Its translation: CASSLLGQGYDEQYF. Full variable domain (remainder filled in from reference TRBV7-2 and TRBJ2-7): GAGVSQSPSNKVTEKGKDVELRCDPISGHTALYWYRQSLGQGLEFLIYFQGNSAPDKSGLPSDRFSAERTGGSVSTLTIQRTQQEDSAVYLCASSLLGQGYDEQYFGPGTRLTVT.

This clone has a single count. CDR3 in DNA: TGTGCCAGCAGTCCCCGGACAGGGGGCCCCTACGAGCAGTACTTC. This sequence encodes CASSPRTGGPYEQYF. The V and J genes are TRBV28 and TRBJ2-7; 11 positions match TRBD1. Trimming at V came to 5 bases and at J to 2 bases, leaving 5 bases not matched to a gene. The CDR3 runs 15 residues. The germline V gene encodes CDR1 MDHEN and CDR2 SYDVKM.

The chain couples TRBV7-9 to TRBJ2-5, with 8 bases aligning to TRBD1. CDR3 size: 17 residues. The J segment lost 5 bases and the V segment lost 0 bases, leaving 11 bases of the junction unmatched. CDR1 and CDR2 from the germline V gene are SEHNR and FQNEAQ (reference sequence). CDR3 amino acids: CASSLATGGRSAETQYF. The CDR3 region has the DNA TGTGCCAGCAGCTTAGCCACAGGGGGAAGATCGGCGGAGACCCAGTACTTC. The full variable domain, its missing parts supplied by reference TRBV7-9 and TRBJ2-5, is DTGVSQNPRHKITKRGQNVTFRCDPISEHNRLYWYRQTLGQGPEFLTYFQNEAQLEKSRLLSDRFSAERPKGSFSTLEIQRTEQGDSAMYLCASSLATGGRSAETQYFGPGTRLLVL.